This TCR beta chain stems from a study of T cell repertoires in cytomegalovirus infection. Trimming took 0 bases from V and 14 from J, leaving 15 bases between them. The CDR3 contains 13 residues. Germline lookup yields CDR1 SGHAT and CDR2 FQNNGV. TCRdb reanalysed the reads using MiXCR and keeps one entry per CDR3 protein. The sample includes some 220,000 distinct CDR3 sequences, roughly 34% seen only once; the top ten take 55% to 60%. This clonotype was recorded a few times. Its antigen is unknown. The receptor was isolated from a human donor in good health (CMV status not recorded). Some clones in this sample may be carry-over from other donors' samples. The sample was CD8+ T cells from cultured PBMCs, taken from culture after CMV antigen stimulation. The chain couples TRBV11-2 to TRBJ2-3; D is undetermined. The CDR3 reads CASSLEAGSTRYF. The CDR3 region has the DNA TGTGCCAGCAGCTTAGAGGCTGGCTCCACTCGGTATTTT.